The subject of this entry is one T cell receptor (beta chain). Germline CDR1 reads SGHDT; CDR2 reads YYEEEE. The V end was cut by 3 bases, the J end by 0 bases, with 3 bases between. This CDR3 is 12 amino acids long. These data are taken from a study of T cells in Graves' hyperthyroidism and ophthalmopathy. RNA transcripts yielded amplified TCR beta CDR3 regions. Carried out on the TCR CDR3, a first-round RT-PCR used the HTBI primer set. One entry per CDR3 protein results from TCRdb running MiXCR on the multiplex PCR reads. The table shows 500,000 to 700,000 distinct CDR3 sequences, with roughly a sixth occurring only once.

Sequencing was done on a sample of blood. V gene TRBV5-6 combines with J gene TRBJ2-5; D gene uncertain. The receptor's source is a woman under 30 with Graves' hyperthyroidism. Here the CDR3 reads CASSYDQETQYF. In DNA, the CDR3 is TGTGCCAGCAGCTATGACCAAGAGACCCAGTACTTC.